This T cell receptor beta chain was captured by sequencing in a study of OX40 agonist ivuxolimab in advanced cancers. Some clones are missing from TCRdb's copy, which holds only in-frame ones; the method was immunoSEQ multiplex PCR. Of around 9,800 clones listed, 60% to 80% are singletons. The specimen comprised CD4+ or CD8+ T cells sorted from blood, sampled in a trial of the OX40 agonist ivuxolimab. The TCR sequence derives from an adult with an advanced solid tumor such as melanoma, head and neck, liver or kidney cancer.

CDR3 amino acids: CASSPGVPWSNQPQHF. DNA of the CDR3: TGCGCCAGCAGCCCTGGGGTTCCCTGGAGCAATCAGCCCCAGCATTTT. This chain connects TRBV23-1 to TRBJ1-5; D gene uncertain. TRBV23-1 belongs to the ORF category, with a function that is uncertain. Deletions cut 6 bases from V and 1 base from J, with 16 bases between. This CDR3 region has 16 residues.